The source of this T cell receptor beta chain is a study of blood T cells in healthy people across ages. Study-level background: Roughly one uniquely barcoded beta molecule per two T cells was captured.

CDR1 and CDR2 (germline): MNHEY, SVGAGI. The CDR3 is made up of 15 amino acids. The germline V and J ends were trimmed by 3 bases and 3 bases, with 11 bases remaining between them. A second PCR of 7 to 11 cycles used a sample-barcoded 5' primer and a J-beta primer mix. Each CDR3 protein is one row after TCRdb ran MiXCR on the 5' RACE reads. The sample records some 760,000 distinct CDR3 sequences, around 25% being singletons. These data were likewise used in another study, on T cells of mothers and their children.

The sample consisted of blood. This chain uses TRBV6-5 with TRBJ2-2, with D perhaps being TRBD1 or TRBD2 (5 bases each). The receptor was derived from a boy under 18 in good health. CDR3 sequence: CASSYRGADTGELFF. CDR3 DNA sequence: TGTGCCAGCAGTTATAGAGGGGCTGACACCGGGGAGCTGTTTTTT.